Each of the 13 T cell receptor beta chains below was sequenced from the same sample in a study of shared clonotypes between healthy human individuals (dated by TCRdb to 2018 to 2020). Library method: the immunoSEQ multiplex PCR assay. TCRdb carries this immuneACCESS record with in-frame sequences only. Its versions omit some clonotypes, under half of them owing to an unresolved V gene in the studies checked, with the rest unexplained. Present in this sample are over 2 million clones, about 95% of which were seen just once. The ten largest clonotypes hold about 1.1% of the sample. CD8 naive samples were obtained by positive selection for CCR7 among CD45RO-negative cells, yielding a CD45RA+CCR7+ population from which TemRA cells were excluded. Sequenced input: naive CD8+ T cells sorted from blood. The label giving this sample's cell subset or site can be read as: CD45RA+CCR7+. Source of these receptors: a man in his late teens or twenties in good health.

The chain has TRBV7-8 and TRBJ1-4; D unresolved. Germline V gene lookup returns CDR1 SGHVS and CDR2 FQNEAQ. V was clipped by 6 bases and J by 6 bases, with 17 bases between them. The CDR3 is 15 amino acids. The CDR3 sequence: CASSSPVELDEKLFF. In DNA, the CDR3 is TGTGCCAGCAGTTCACCCGTGGAGCTTGATGAAAAACTGTTTTTT.

This clone appeared once. The V call is TRBV5-6, the J call TRBJ2-6; tentative D call: TRBD1 (5 bases). CDR1 and CDR2 from the germline V gene are SGHDT and YYEEEE. The CDR3 consists of 17 residues. Trimming left V 0 bases short and J 0 bases short, with 10 bases between. The CDR3 DNA sequence: TGTGCCAGCAGCTTGGCCACAGGCCTCTCTGGGGCCAACGTCCTGACTTTC. It is translated as CASSLATGLSGANVLTF.

Notes on this clone: Additional DNA sequences in this sample encode the identical CDR3. The genes are TRBV27 and TRBJ1-2, with TRBD1 matching 11 bases. The V gene's germline CDR1 is MNHEY and CDR2 SMNVEV (reference sequence). This CDR3 contains 12 residues. J lost 5 bases, V lost 8 bases, and 1 base had no gene match. The CDR3 is CASRDRGYGYTF. DNA of the CDR3: TGTGCCAGCCGGGACAGGGGGTATGGCTACACCTTC.

The chain is built from TRBV29-1 and TRBJ1-1; 8 bases fit TRBD1. The trim removed 5 bases at V and 1 base at J, leaving 3 bases unmatched. The CDR3 consists of 13 residues. Germline V gene lookup returns CDR1 SQVTM and CDR2 ANQGSEA. CDR3 coding DNA: TGCAGCGTTCCTCAGGGGGCGAACACTGAAGCTTTCTTT. Its protein product is CSVPQGANTEAFF.

The V and J genes are TRBV5-6 and TRBJ2-5, with a tentative D call TRBD1 (6 bases). The CDR3 is made up of 15 amino acids. V was pared by 0 bases and J by 5 bases, with 14 bases between. CDR1 and CDR2 (germline): SGHDT, YYEEEE. The CDR3 here is CASSLVWGPGETQYF. CDR3 DNA: TGTGCCAGCAGCTTGGTATGGGGGCCGGGTGAGACCCAGTACTTC.

The gene calls are TRBV5-4 and TRBJ2-7; D uncertain. Germline CDR1 reads SGHNT; CDR2 reads YYREEE (reference sequence). CDR3 length: 12 amino acids. V lost 3 bases to trimming and J lost 6 bases, with 10 bases between them. In nucleotides, the CDR3 is TGTGCCAGCAGCTCTGACTCGCCCGAGCAGTACTTC. Encoded protein: CASSSDSPEQYF.

The J gene is TRBJ1-2, the V gene TRBV13; weak D call: TRBD1 (5 bases). V lost 4 bases, J lost 4 bases, and 16 bases lay in between. The V gene's germline CDR1 is PRHDT and CDR2 FYEKMQ (reference sequence). The CDR3 is 15 residues long. The CDR3 nucleotides are TGTGCCAGCAGCTCCGATAGGGGTTGGAGCTATGGCTACACCTTC. It is translated as CASSSDRGWSYGYTF.

The chain has TRBV19 and TRBJ2-7; TRBD2 matches at 12 bases. CDR3 length: 14 residues. V was clipped by 6 bases and J by 4 bases; unmatched bases: 4. Germline values: CDR1 LNHDA, CDR2 SQIVND (reference sequence). CDR3 sequence (DNA): TGTGCCAGTAGGCGGACTAGCGGGACATACGAGCAGTACTTC. Translation: CASRRTSGTYEQYF.

This chain joins TRBV9 and TRBJ1-2; no clear D gene. The V end was cut by 6 bases, the J end by 2 bases, with 11 bases between. Germline loops: CDR1 SGDLS, CDR2 YYNGEE. The CDR3 sequence is 13 residues long. This CDR3 reads CASTPGNNYGYTF. CDR3 DNA sequence: TGTGCCAGCACCCCGGGAAACAACTATGGCTACACCTTC.

V and J are TRBV4-1 and TRBJ1-1; weak D call: TRBD1 (6 bases). Germline-derived CDR1 and CDR2 are MGHRA and YSYEKL. The CDR3 has 13 amino acids. Trimming left V 4 bases short and J 3 bases short, with 9 bases between. CDR3 amino acids: CASSPQGYTEAFF. Here the CDR3 DNA reads TGCGCCAGCAGCCCCCAGGGGTACACTGAAGCTTTCTTT.

This clone is a singleton in its sample. The chain carries TRBV7-9 and TRBJ1-2; the D gene is possibly TRBD1 (6 bases). In germline, CDR1 is SEHNR, CDR2 FQNEAQ (reference sequence). Trimming took 4 bases from V and 2 from J, leaving 17 bases between them. CDR3 size: 16 residues. The CDR3 spells CASSSGHTGGNYGYTF. As DNA, the CDR3 is TGTGCCAGCAGCTCGGGACATACCGGAGGAAACTATGGCTACACCTTC. Variable domain in full (rest from reference TRBV7-9 and TRBJ1-2): DTGVSQNPRHKITKRGQNVTFRCDPISEHNRLYWYRQTLGQGPEFLTYFQNEAQLEKSRLLSDRFSAERPKGSFSTLEIQRTEQGDSAMYLCASSSGHTGGNYGYTFGSGTRLTVV.

This clone was recorded once. Other DNA sequences in the sample encode the same CDR3. The chain links TRBV19 to TRBJ2-7; 10 nucleotides match TRBD2. CDR1 is LNHDA, CDR2 SQIVND, per germline (reference sequence). The ends lost 2 bases at V and 3 bases at J; junction bases unmatched: 1. This CDR3 spans 14 amino acids. Written as DNA, the CDR3 is TGTGCCAGTAGTATATCTAGCGGGAGCTACGAGCAGTACTTC. Its protein product is CASSISSGSYEQYF.

The V call is TRBV14, the J call TRBJ2-1, with D perhaps matching TRBD2 (5 bases). In germline, CDR1 is SGHDN, CDR2 FVKESK. This CDR3 has 16 amino acids. The germline V and J ends were trimmed by 3 bases and 7 bases, with 19 bases remaining between them. In DNA form, the CDR3 reads TGTGCCAGCAGCCACCTTGTGGGGAGTACATTAAATGAGCAGTTCTTC. This sequence encodes CASSHLVGSTLNEQFF.